The 12 T cell receptor beta chains listed next were all sequenced from one sample in a study of vaccination and CD4 T cells after COVID-19. Sequence data for DNA of cultured CD4+ T cells were generated by the Oncomine TCR Beta short-read assay. TCRdb used MiXCR to reprocess the PCR reads, holding one entry per CDR3 protein. The table shows over 25,000 distinct CDR3 sequences, with about two thirds occurring only once. These TCRs are of unknown antigen specificity. Regarding treatment: roughly 10-day PBMC culture with coronavirus spike peptide pools or control peptides (ViraFEST assay). Material: CD4+ T cells from blood, cultured in vitro, obtained after SARS-CoV-2 vaccination. The receptor source for this set is a human donor who received a COVID-19 vaccine.

The chain couples TRBV21-1 to TRBJ2-2. TRBV21-1 corresponds to a pseudogene. The CDR3 consists of 18 residues. The CDR3 protein is CASSNFILGCANTGELFF. The CDR3 region has the DNA TGTGCCAGCAGCAACTTTATTTTGGGCTGTGCGAACACCGGGGAGCTGTTTTTT.

The genes are TRBV20-1 and TRBJ1-1; tentative D call: TRBD1 (6 bases). V was clipped by 2 bases and J by 3 bases, with 13 bases between them. The CDR3 spans 14 residues. Germline V gene lookup returns CDR1 DFQATT and CDR2 SNEGSKA (reference sequence). DNA for the CDR3: TGCAGTGCTAGACCAGGGGCCGCTTACACTGAAGCTTTCTTT. Encoded protein: CSARPGAAYTEAFF.

This chain connects TRBV20-1 to TRBJ1-1; maybe TRBD1 (5 bases). Germline V gene data show CDR1 as DFQATT and CDR2 as SNEGSKA (reference sequence). This CDR3 comprises 15 residues. Trimming shortened V by 0 bases and J by 1 base, and 12 bases separated the two germline ends. For the CDR3, the DNA is TGCAGTGCTAGAGATCTTACAGGAGGGAACACTGAAGCTTTCTTT. Its protein product is CSARDLTGGNTEAFF.

The chain uses TRBV12-3 or TRBV12-4 and TRBJ2-5; 8 nucleotides agree with TRBD1. With 3 bases clipped from V and 4 bases from J, the junction kept 10 bases outside the gene matches. This CDR3 comprises 16 residues. The CDR3 DNA reads as TGTGCCAGCAGTTTCTCCCGGACAGGGAAAGGAGAGACCCAGTACTTC. Protein: CASSFSRTGKGETQYF.

The CDR3 loop reads CASSTQGLAAETQYF. The CDR3 DNA is TGTGCCAGCAGCACCCAGGGACTAGCGGCAGAGACCCAGTACTTC. This chain connects TRBV9 to TRBJ2-5; 11 nucleotides line up with TRBD2. Germline CDR1 SGDLS, CDR2 YYNGEE. The CDR3 runs to 15 residues. The V and J ends lost 4 bases and 4 bases, in that order; junction bases with no gene match: 6.

The V and J genes are TRBV30 and TRBJ2-5, with 8 positions matching TRBD1. This CDR3 comprises 15 residues. Losses at the gene ends were 3 bases for V and 4 bases for J; bases not matched to a gene: 10. The germline gives CDR1 GTSNPN, CDR2 SVGIG (reference sequence). In DNA, the CDR3 is TGTGCCTGGAGCGCCATGACAGGGGCCCCAGAGACCCAGTACTTC. Amino acids: CAWSAMTGAPETQYF.

V usage is TRBV29-1 and J usage is TRBJ2-7, with 8 bases identical to TRBD2. The CDR3 sequence is 12 residues long. CDR1 and CDR2 from the germline V gene are SQVTM and ANQGSEA. Losses at the gene ends were 3 bases for V and 5 bases for J; bases not matched to a gene: 3. This CDR3 reads CSVDAGGDEQYF. CDR3 in DNA: TGCAGCGTTGATGCGGGGGGAGACGAGCAGTACTTC.

The J gene is TRBJ1-2, the V gene TRBV20-1, with unresolved D. The CDR3 length is 14 residues. V was trimmed by 0 bases and J by 0 bases, leaving 8 bases between them. The germline CDR1 and CDR2 sequences are DFQATT and SNEGSKA (reference sequence). The CDR3, as DNA: TGCAGTGCTAGAGATTTTGTGGCTAACTATGGCTACACCTTC. Translating gives CSARDFVANYGYTF.

The chain has TRBV5-1 and TRBJ2-3; possibly TRBD2 for D (5 bases). The length of the CDR3 is 16 residues. Per germline, CDR1 SGHRS and CDR2 YFSETQ. With 4 bases removed from V and 6 bases from J, the gap between germline ends came to 21 bases. In nucleotides, the CDR3 is TGCGCCAGCAGCGTTGTGGGGAGCGGACCTAGGGATACGCAGTATTTT. It specifies CASSVVGSGPRDTQYF.

This chain links TRBV24-1 with TRBJ1-1, with 11 bases matching TRBD1. V shed 7 bases, J shed 3 bases, and the junction held 6 bases outside the gene matches. CDR3 length: 15 residues. Germline lookup yields CDR1 KGHDR and CDR2 SFDVKD. In nucleotides, the CDR3 is TGTGCCACCAGGGGGACAGGGGGGAAGGACACTGAAGCTTTCTTT. The encoded protein is CATRGTGGKDTEAFF.

V usage is TRBV30 and J usage is TRBJ1-2; TRBD1 agrees at 8 bases. There are 11 residues in the CDR3. Germline V gene sequence: CDR1 GTSNPN, CDR2 SVGIG (reference sequence). V trimming: 7 bases; J trimming: 10 bases; junction bases outside the gene matches: 8. CDR3 nucleotide sequence: TGTGCCTTCCTAGGACAGGGCGACTACACCTTC. Translated: CAFLGQGDYTF.

This chain links TRBV6-1 with TRBJ2-5; D call uncertain. V was shortened by 5 bases and J by 0 bases, with 16 bases between the two germline ends. The CDR3 has 16 residues. Germline V gives CDR1 MNHNS, CDR2 SASEGT. The CDR3 DNA reads TGTGCCAGCAGTCCTCGGCGACACCTCAACCAAGAGACCCAGTACTTC. Translation gives CASSPRRHLNQETQYF.